The rows below give T cell receptor beta chains drawn from one sample of a study of T cells after yellow fever vaccination. MiXCR was run by TCRdb on the 5' RACE reads, yielding one entry per CDR3 protein. This sample has approximately 250,000 distinct CDR3 sequences, with roughly 5.6% found just once. The source was CD4+ T cells sorted from PBMCs, collected on the day of the yellow fever booster vaccination. Receptor source: a man younger than 30 who received the YFV17D yellow fever vaccine. Each CDR3 is given with its conserved first and last residue. The D gene is left open where the match is weak. Clone size is given for some rows only: seen once, a few or many times, or a class if the clone is expanded.

v_call: TRBV5-6
clone_size: NA
j_call: TRBJ1-3
d_call: NA
cdr3_nt: TGTGCCAGCAGATTGGGACCATCTGGAAACACCATATATTTT
cdr3_aa: CASRLGPSGNTIYF

v_call: TRBV12-3/TRBV12-4
clone_size: few
j_call: TRBJ2-2
d_call: NA
cdr3_nt: TGTGCCAGCAGGACCGGGACTTACACCGGGGAGCTGTTTTTT
cdr3_aa: CASRTGTYTGELFF

v_call: TRBV6-5
clone_size: NA
j_call: TRBJ1-2
d_call: TRBD1
cdr3_nt: TGTGCCAGCAGGACAGGGTTTGGCTACACCTTC
cdr3_aa: CASRTGFGYTF

v_call: TRBV3-1
clone_size: NA
j_call: TRBJ2-1
d_call: NA
cdr3_nt: TGTGCCAGCAGCCAAGACAGGCACAATGAGCAGTTCTTC
cdr3_aa: CASSQDRHNEQFF

v_call: TRBV4-2
clone_size: many
j_call: TRBJ2-1
d_call: NA
cdr3_nt: TGTGCCAGCAGCCTAATTTCCGGCAATGAGCAGTTCTTC
cdr3_aa: CASSLISGNEQFF

v_call: TRBV18
clone_size: many
j_call: TRBJ2-5
d_call: NA
cdr3_nt: TGTGCCAGCTCACCGGGCAGCCAAGAGACCCAGTACTTC
cdr3_aa: CASSPGSQETQYF

v_call: TRBV20-1
clone_size: few
j_call: TRBJ2-3
d_call: NA
cdr3_nt: TGCAGTGCTAGACCCCAGTCAAACCCAGATACGCAGTATTTT
cdr3_aa: CSARPQSNPDTQYF

v_call: TRBV5-6
clone_size: many
j_call: TRBJ2-7
d_call: TRBD2
cdr3_nt: TGTGCCAGCAGCTTTCTCACCCGGGGGGAGTACGAGCAGTACTTC
cdr3_aa: CASSFLTRGEYEQYF

v_call: TRBV20-1
clone_size: many
j_call: TRBJ2-3
d_call: TRBD2
cdr3_nt: TGCAGTGCTAGAGATGAGCGGGGGGGCAAAGATACGCAGTATTTT
cdr3_aa: CSARDERGGKDTQYF

v_call: TRBV20-1
clone_size: few
j_call: TRBJ2-1
d_call: NA
cdr3_nt: TGCAGTGCTACACTGGCTTCCTACAATGAGCAGTTCTTC
cdr3_aa: CSATLASYNEQFF

v_call: TRBV12-3/TRBV12-4
clone_size: many
j_call: TRBJ1-6
d_call: TRBD1
cdr3_nt: TGTGCCAGCAGTCTAGGGACAGGGAGGAATTCACCCCTCCACTTT
cdr3_aa: CASSLGTGRNSPLHF

v_call: TRBV10-1
clone_size: few
j_call: TRBJ1-1
d_call: TRBD1
cdr3_nt: TGCGCCAGCAGTGAACAGGGGCTCACTGAAGCTTTCTTT
cdr3_aa: CASSEQGLTEAFF

v_call: TRBV7-9
clone_size: few
j_call: TRBJ1-4
d_call: NA
cdr3_nt: TGTGCCAGCAGCTCTCAGGGGATATCGCTCGAAAAACTGTTTTTT
cdr3_aa: CASSSQGISLEKLFF

v_call: TRBV12-3/TRBV12-4
clone_size: NA
j_call: TRBJ1-5
d_call: NA
cdr3_nt: TGTGCCAGCAGTTTAGGGGAAATATGGCAGCCCCAGCATTTT
cdr3_aa: CASSLGEIWQPQHF

v_call: TRBV2
clone_size: NA
j_call: TRBJ2-1
d_call: NA
cdr3_nt: TGTGCCAGCACTCTAGAAAATGAGCAGTTCTTC
cdr3_aa: CASTLENEQFF

v_call: TRBV3-1
clone_size: NA
j_call: TRBJ2-2
d_call: NA
cdr3_nt: TGTGCCAGCAGCCAAGACGCCCGGGACATAAACACCGGGGAGCTGTTTTTT
cdr3_aa: CASSQDARDINTGELFF

v_call: TRBV5-1
clone_size: many
j_call: TRBJ1-6
d_call: NA
cdr3_nt: TGCGCCAGCAGCATGTCGGGACGCCGGGGGGAAGGTTCACCCCTCCACTTT
cdr3_aa: CASSMSGRRGEGSPLHF

v_call: TRBV29-1
clone_size: NA
j_call: TRBJ1-5
d_call: NA
cdr3_nt: TGCAGCGTCGCCGGGACAAAAAATCAGCCCCAGCATTTT
cdr3_aa: CSVAGTKNQPQHF

v_call: TRBV6-2/TRBV6-3
clone_size: many
j_call: TRBJ1-1
d_call: NA
cdr3_nt: TGTGCCAGCAGGCCGGGACATTGGAACACTGAAGCTTTCTTT
cdr3_aa: CASRPGHWNTEAFF

v_call: TRBV5-6
clone_size: few
j_call: TRBJ1-6
d_call: TRBD1
cdr3_nt: TGTGCCAGCAGCCAGAGGGGGCGAGGACGTTCACCCCTCCACTTT
cdr3_aa: CASSQRGRGRSPLHF

v_call: TRBV3-1
clone_size: few
j_call: TRBJ2-3
d_call: NA
cdr3_nt: TGTGCCAGCAGCCAGTCAGTTACAGATACGCAGTATTTT
cdr3_aa: CASSQSVTDTQYF

v_call: TRBV12-5
clone_size: few
j_call: TRBJ2-6
d_call: NA
cdr3_nt: TGTGCTAGTGTCAGGGCTGGGGCCAACGTCCTGACTTTC
cdr3_aa: CASVRAGANVLTF

v_call: TRBV7-2
clone_size: many
j_call: TRBJ2-2
d_call: NA
cdr3_nt: TGTGCCAGCAGCTTAAGGATGCGGGGTGCGAACACCGGGGAGCTGTTTTTT
cdr3_aa: CASSLRMRGANTGELFF

v_call: TRBV7-2
clone_size: NA
j_call: TRBJ2-2
d_call: NA
cdr3_nt: TGTGCCAGCAGCCCCGGGCCTCATGGGACCGGGGAGCTGTTTTTT
cdr3_aa: CASSPGPHGTGELFF

v_call: TRBV12-3/TRBV12-4
clone_size: many
j_call: TRBJ2-3
d_call: TRBD1
cdr3_nt: TGTGCCAGCAGTTTGTCGGGACAGGGCACAGATACGCAGTATTTT
cdr3_aa: CASSLSGQGTDTQYF

v_call: TRBV6-6
clone_size: many
j_call: TRBJ2-5
d_call: NA
cdr3_nt: TGTGCCAGCAGTTACCATTCAGAGACCCAGTACTTC
cdr3_aa: CASSYHSETQYF

v_call: TRBV12-3/TRBV12-4
clone_size: many
j_call: TRBJ2-3
d_call: TRBD2
cdr3_nt: TGTGCCAGCAGTTTAGCGTGGGGGGGAGGCACAGATACGCAGTATTTT
cdr3_aa: CASSLAWGGGTDTQYF

v_call: TRBV9
clone_size: many
j_call: TRBJ2-2
d_call: NA
cdr3_nt: TGTGCCAGCAGCGCCCCCAACACCGGGGAGCTGTTTTTT
cdr3_aa: CASSAPNTGELFF

v_call: TRBV9
clone_size: NA
j_call: TRBJ2-7
d_call: TRBD1
cdr3_nt: TGTGCCAGCAGCGACTCGGGACAGGGTTACGAGCAGTACTTC
cdr3_aa: CASSDSGQGYEQYF

v_call: TRBV12-3/TRBV12-4
clone_size: few
j_call: TRBJ1-1
d_call: NA
cdr3_nt: TGTGCCAGCAGTTTAGCTGCAGGGTCGTGGGCTGAAGCTTTCTTT
cdr3_aa: CASSLAAGSWAEAFF

v_call: TRBV10-3
clone_size: many
j_call: TRBJ1-2
d_call: NA
cdr3_nt: TGTGCCATCAGTGAGTCATTGTGGCAGGGCGGTGGCTACACCTTC
cdr3_aa: CAISESLWQGGGYTF

v_call: TRBV18
clone_size: NA
j_call: TRBJ2-7
d_call: TRBD1
cdr3_nt: TGTGCCAGCTCACGTTGGGAAGGACAGGAGTCCTACGAGCAGTACTTC
cdr3_aa: CASSRWEGQESYEQYF

v_call: TRBV9
clone_size: many
j_call: TRBJ2-2
d_call: NA
cdr3_nt: TGTGCCAGCAGCGTAGCTGGGACGAACACCGGGGAGCTGTTTTTT
cdr3_aa: CASSVAGTNTGELFF

v_call: TRBV18
clone_size: NA
j_call: TRBJ2-2
d_call: NA
cdr3_nt: TGTGCCAGCTCACCTCCCAAGAACACCGGGGAGCTGTTTTTT
cdr3_aa: CASSPPKNTGELFF

v_call: TRBV5-1
clone_size: many
j_call: TRBJ2-3
d_call: NA
cdr3_nt: TGCGCCAGCAGCTCGCGTGATACGCAGTATTTT
cdr3_aa: CASSSRDTQYF

v_call: TRBV12-3/TRBV12-4
clone_size: many
j_call: TRBJ2-4
d_call: NA
cdr3_nt: TGTGCCAGCAGAAATAACCTAAACATTCAGTACTTC
cdr3_aa: CASRNNLNIQYF

v_call: TRBV4-2
clone_size: few
j_call: TRBJ2-5
d_call: TRBD2
cdr3_nt: TGTGCCAGCAGCCAAGATCCGGCGGGGGGGCTTGAGACCCAGTACTTC
cdr3_aa: CASSQDPAGGLETQYF

v_call: TRBV2
clone_size: few
j_call: TRBJ1-4
d_call: NA
cdr3_nt: TGTGCCAGCAGTGCCCTAACAACTAATGAAAAACTGTTTTTT
cdr3_aa: CASSALTTNEKLFF